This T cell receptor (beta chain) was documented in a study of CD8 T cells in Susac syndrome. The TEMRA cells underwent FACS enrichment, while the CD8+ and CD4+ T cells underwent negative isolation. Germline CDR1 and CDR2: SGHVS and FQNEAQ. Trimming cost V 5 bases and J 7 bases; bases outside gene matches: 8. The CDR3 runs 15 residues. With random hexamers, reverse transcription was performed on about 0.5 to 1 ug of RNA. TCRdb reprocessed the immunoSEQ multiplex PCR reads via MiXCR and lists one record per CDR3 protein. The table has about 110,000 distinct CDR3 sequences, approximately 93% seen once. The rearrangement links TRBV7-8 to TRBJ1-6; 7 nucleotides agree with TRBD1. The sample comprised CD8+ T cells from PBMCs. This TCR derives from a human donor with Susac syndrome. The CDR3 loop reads CASSPPGTVNSPLHF. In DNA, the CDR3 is TGTGCCAGCAGCCCCCCCGGGACAGTGAATTCACCCCTCCACTTT.